This passage covers 31 T cell receptor beta chains from one sample sequenced in a study of patients and donors after allogeneic stem cell transplantation. Each CDR3 protein is one row after TCRdb ran MiXCR on the RT-PCR reads. The profile covers about a million distinct CDR3 sequences, with about a sixth appearing a single time and around 5.5% taken by the ten largest. The sequencing sample was made of blood, either unsorted or a sorted T cell fraction (not recorded which). The receptors derive from a human donor who was either an allogeneic HSCT recipient or a stem cell or donor lymphocyte infusion donor (not recorded which). It is not recorded whose cells these are; they may come from a transplant donor.

The chain recombines TRBV7-3 with TRBJ2-3, with unresolved D. V lost 0 bases and J lost 3, with 10 bases in between. The CDR3 totals 15 residues. Germline CDR1 SGHTA, CDR2 FQGTGA. For the CDR3, the DNA is TGTGCCAGCAGCTTAACCCCCCGTGGGACAGATACGCAGTATTTT. Protein: CASSLTPRGTDTQYF.

This chain connects TRBV6-1 to TRBJ2-7; 7 nucleotides line up with TRBD1. Per the germline V gene, CDR1 is MNHNS and CDR2 is SASEGT. V was pared by 5 bases and J by 5 bases, with 12 bases of the junction left unmatched. The CDR3 runs 15 residues. The CDR3 spells CASSTWVGGDDEQYF. The CDR3, as DNA: TGTGCCAGCAGTACTTGGGTAGGGGGCGACGACGAGCAGTACTTC.

This clonotype showed up many times. J is TRBJ2-1 and V is TRBV9, with no clear D. CDR3 length equals 12 residues. V lost 0 bases, J lost 6 bases, and 4 bases lay in between. CDR1 SGDLS and CDR2 YYNGEE come from the germline V gene. For the CDR3, the DNA is TGTGCCAGCAGCGTAGGGGTCAATGAGCAGTTCTTC. Translated: CASSVGVNEQFF. The full variable domain, its missing parts supplied by reference TRBV9 and TRBJ2-1, is DSGVTQTPKHLITATGQRVTLRCSPRSGDLSVYWYQQSLDQGLQFLIQYYNGEERAKGNILERFSAQQFPDLHSELNLSSLELGDSALYFCASSVGVNEQFFGPGTRLTVL.

The chain links TRBV9 to TRBJ1-1, with 7 bases matching TRBD1. Per the germline V gene, CDR1 is SGDLS and CDR2 is YYNGEE. Trimming took 2 bases from V and 2 from J; bases not matched to a gene: 9. The CDR3 covers 16 residues. The chain's CDR3 is CASSVQAGGSNTEAFF. The CDR3 nucleotides are TGTGCCAGCAGCGTCCAAGCAGGGGGGTCAAACACTGAAGCTTTCTTT.

This sequence joins TRBV3-1 and TRBJ2-6; D is unresolved. This CDR3 has 15 residues. Trimming cost V 0 bases and J 0 bases, with 3 bases left between them. Germline V CDR1 and CDR2: LGHDT, YNNKEL (reference sequence). The CDR3, as DNA: TGTGCCAGCAGCCAAGATTCCTCTGGGGCCAACGTCCTGACTTTC. Residues: CASSQDSSGANVLTF.

This clonotype has a handful of counts. This chain links TRBV25-1 with TRBJ2-6; D ambiguous. Germline V gene sequence: CDR1 MGHDK, CDR2 SYGVNS. Trimming took 10 bases from V and 2 from J, leaving 9 bases between them. CDR3 length: 13 amino acids. The CDR3 loop reads CATHPPGANVLTF. Written as DNA, the CDR3 is TGTGCCACCCACCCCCCTGGGGCCAACGTCCTGACTTTC. Complete variable domain (other parts from reference TRBV25-1 and TRBJ2-6): EADIYQTPRYLVIGTGKKITLECSQTMGHDKMYWYQQDPGMELHLIHYSYGVNSTEKGDLSSESTVSRIRTEHFPLTLESARPSHTSQYLCATHPPGANVLTFGAGSRLTVL.

The chain joins TRBV5-1 to TRBJ2-7; D gene uncertain. The CDR3 extends over 15 amino acids. The ends were cut back, 4 bases at V and 0 bases at J, with 14 bases in the middle. The germline CDR1 and CDR2 sequences are SGHRS and YFSETQ. CDR3 in amino acids: CASSLGFSSSYEQYF. CDR3 nucleotide sequence: TGCGCCAGCAGCCTCGGTTTTTCGAGCTCCTACGAGCAGTACTTC.

This clonotype has just a few counts. The chain couples TRBV10-3 to TRBJ2-2; weak D call: TRBD2 (7 bases). The length of the CDR3 is 14 residues. CDR1 is ENHRY, CDR2 SYGVKD, per germline. V was clipped by 8 bases and J by 6 bases, with 16 bases between them. The CDR3 sequence is CAISLAEGAGELFF. CDR3 bases: TGTGCCATCTCTCTAGCGGAGGGGGCCGGGGAGCTGTTTTTT.

This rearrangement joins TRBV6-1 to TRBJ2-2; TRBD2 matches 9 bases. The germline CDR1 and CDR2 sequences are MNHNS and SASEGT. J was trimmed by 2 bases and V by 6 bases; bases with no gene match: 10. The CDR3 has 17 amino acids. Written as DNA, the CDR3 is TGTGCCAGCAGCCCCGAAGCGGGGGGACTAAACACCGGGGAGCTGTTTTTT. Residues: CASSPEAGGLNTGELFF.

The chain couples TRBV5-1 to TRBJ2-3, with unresolved D. Germline loops: CDR1 SGHRS, CDR2 YFSETQ. V was clipped by 7 bases and J by 3 bases, with 12 bases between them. The CDR3 runs to 13 residues. CDR3 nucleotides: TGCGCCAGCCTCGGCCTTGGGACAGATACGCAGTATTTT. Its translation: CASLGLGTDTQYF.

This chain connects TRBV20-1 to TRBJ1-1, with D perhaps TRBD1 (6 bases). Trimming pared 2 bases from V and 1 base from J, leaving 17 bases between. In germline, CDR1 is DFQATT, CDR2 SNEGSKA (reference sequence). The CDR3 is 16 residues long. The CDR3 DNA is TGCAGTGCTAGACCCTTGCAGGGGAGGGGGAACACTGAAGCTTTCTTT. It codes for CSARPLQGRGNTEAFF.

This sequence joins TRBV20-1 and TRBJ2-2; 9 nucleotides line up with TRBD2. CDR1 and CDR2 from the germline V gene are DFQATT and SNEGSKA (reference sequence). J gave up 2 bases and V 5 bases, and 3 bases lay outside the gene matches. The CDR3 spans 14 residues. CDR3 amino acids: CSAFGTSNTGELFF. CDR3 nucleotide sequence: TGCAGTGCTTTCGGGACTAGCAACACCGGGGAGCTGTTTTTT.

This chain joins TRBV2 and TRBJ2-7; perhaps TRBD2 as D (6 bases). Germline V gives CDR1 SNHLY, CDR2 FYNNEI. This CDR3 comprises 11 residues. This CDR3 is CSHGTYYEQYF. DNA for the CDR3: TGTTCCCATGGGACTTACTACGAGCAGTACTTC.

Only a few counts were recorded for this clonotype. The rearrangement joins TRBV20-1 to TRBJ2-7; the D gene is possibly TRBD1 (6 bases). Trimming pared 0 bases from V and 3 bases from J, leaving 9 bases between. Looked up from germline, CDR1 is DFQATT and CDR2 is SNEGSKA (reference sequence). There are 13 residues in the CDR3. The CDR3 here is CSARDHRVYEQYF. CDR3 sequence (DNA): TGCAGTGCTAGAGATCACAGGGTCTACGAGCAGTACTTC.

The chain recombines TRBV7-2 with TRBJ2-1; 11 nucleotides match TRBD2. CDR1 is SGHTA and CDR2 is FQGNSA in the germline V gene. After removal of 4 bases from V and 3 bases from J, the junction contained 5 bases not matched to a gene. The CDR3 spans 16 residues. The CDR3 sequence is CASSSSGTSGYNEQFF. CDR3 nucleotide sequence: TGTGCCAGCAGCTCATCCGGGACTAGCGGCTACAATGAGCAGTTCTTC.

As concerns this clonotype: A read error may explain this, as a much larger clone is one base away. V gene TRBV7-3 combines with J gene TRBJ2-3, with D unresolved. This CDR3 is built from 13 residues. Germline V CDR1 and CDR2: SGHTA, FQGTGA. The CDR3: CVSRDSSTDTQYF. CDR3 DNA sequence: TGTGTCAGCAGAGATTCTAGCACAGATACGCAGTATTTT.

The V and J genes are TRBV6-1 and TRBJ2-1; D is perhaps TRBD1 or TRBD2 (5 bases each). Trimming took 3 bases from V and 10 from J, leaving 10 bases between them. This CDR3 region has 12 residues. Germline V lookup: CDR1 MNHNS, CDR2 SASEGT. The CDR3: CASSEGTEEQFF. The DNA of the CDR3 is TGTGCCAGCAGTGAGGGGACGGAAGAGCAGTTCTTC.

This sequence joins TRBV5-1 and TRBJ2-1, with 8 bases fitting TRBD2. The CDR3 is made up of 14 amino acids. From germline, CDR1 is SGHRS and CDR2 YFSETQ. The trim removed 5 bases at V and 7 bases at J, leaving 8 bases unmatched. In DNA, the CDR3 is TGCGCCAGCAGTAGCGGGGAAAATGATAATGAGCAGTTCTTC. Protein product: CASSSGENDNEQFF.

The V gene is TRBV7-2, the J gene TRBJ1-2; D gene uncertain. This CDR3 region has 14 residues. The V and J ends lost 5 bases and 6 bases respectively, with 16 bases between them. Germline CDR1 SGHTA, CDR2 FQGNSA. The CDR3 nucleotides are TGTGCCAGCAGCACCCCACAGATTAATCATGGCTACACCTTC. Translating it yields CASSTPQINHGYTF.

This clonotype was counted ten times or more. This chain links TRBV12-3 or TRBV12-4 with TRBJ1-1; 8 bases line up with TRBD1. The CDR3 is 13 amino acids. The V segment lost 3 bases and the J segment 5 bases; nucleotides outside the gene matches: 2. Here the CDR3 reads CASSFQGATEAFF. The CDR3 nucleotides read TGTGCCAGCAGTTTTCAGGGGGCGACTGAAGCTTTCTTT.

This clonotype has just one count. The genes are TRBV6-5 and TRBJ1-2; possibly TRBD1 for D (5 bases). Per germline, CDR1 MNHEY and CDR2 SVGAGI. CDR3 size: 14 residues. The germline V and J ends were trimmed by 4 bases and 7 bases, with 16 bases remaining between them. CDR3 sequence: CASSSPGVGGGYTF. CDR3 DNA sequence: TGTGCCAGCAGTTCCCCGGGGGTTGGAGGTGGCTACACCTTC.

This clonotype was counted at least ten times. The CDR3 coding sequence is TGCAGCGTTGAAAGCGAGGGACCGCAAGGGCCCCAGCATTTT. This translates into CSVESEGPQGPQHF. The chain combines TRBV29-1 with TRBJ1-5; D is perhaps TRBD1 (5 bases). The CDR3 has 14 residues. CDR1 is SQVTM and CDR2 is ANQGSEA in the germline V gene. Trimming cost V 2 bases and J 9 bases, with 17 bases left between them.

This clonotype was seen only a few times. The rearrangement links TRBV6-1 to TRBJ1-2, with 7 bases fitting TRBD1. Trimming at V came to 10 bases and at J to 3 bases, leaving 11 bases not matched to a gene. The germline V gene has CDR1 MNHNS and CDR2 SASEGT. The CDR3 has 14 residues. CDR3 nucleotides: TGTGCCACCTTGACAGGGAGAGGGGACTATGGCTACACCTTC. Residues: CATLTGRGDYGYTF.

Ten or more counts support this clonotype. V usage is TRBV12-3 or TRBV12-4 and J usage is TRBJ2-3; D gene unclear. The CDR3 loop spans 15 amino acids. Between the trimmed V and J ends, which lost 7 bases and 0 bases, there was a span of 14 bases. The CDR3 loop is CASTAGTRSTDTQYF. CDR3 bases: TGTGCCAGCACCGCTGGCACTCGAAGCACAGATACGCAGTATTTT.

This clonotype was seen only a few times. CDR3 protein: CASSGTGRFSGNTIYF. CDR3 DNA: TGTGCCAGCAGCGGAACAGGGAGATTTTCTGGAAACACCATATATTTT. This rearrangement joins TRBV11-2 to TRBJ1-3, with D maybe TRBD1 (6 bases). The CDR3 consists of 16 residues. Looked up from germline, CDR1 is SGHAT and CDR2 is FQNNGV. The germline V and J ends were trimmed by 5 bases and 1 base, with 15 bases remaining between them.

The rearrangement links TRBV5-1 to TRBJ2-7; 8 positions agree with TRBD1. CDR3 size: 15 residues. Trimming cost V 4 bases and J 0 bases; bases outside gene matches: 6. Germline values: CDR1 SGHRS, CDR2 YFSETQ. CDR3 sequence (DNA): TGCGCCAGCAGCCGAGGACAGGGAAGCTCCTACGAGCAGTACTTC. Protein sequence: CASSRGQGSSYEQYF.

The chain joins TRBV25-1 to TRBJ1-3; weak D call: TRBD1 (6 bases). Trimming pared 4 bases from V and 3 bases from J, leaving 19 bases between. The CDR3 is made up of 17 amino acids. Germline loops: CDR1 MGHDK, CDR2 SYGVNS. The CDR3 DNA is TGTGCCAGCAGTGGTAGGGGGACGCAAAGAGGTGGAAACACCATATATTTT. Residues: CASSGRGTQRGGNTIYF. The variable domain in full, with the rest retrieved from reference TRBV25-1 and TRBJ1-3, is EADIYQTPRYLVIGTGKKITLECSQTMGHDKMYWYQQDPGMELHLIHYSYGVNSTEKGDLSSESTVSRIRTEHFPLTLESARPSHTSQYLCASSGRGTQRGGNTIYFGEGSWLTVV.

The J gene is TRBJ2-2, the V gene TRBV5-4; D not certain. The germline V gene encodes CDR1 SGHNT and CDR2 YYREEE (reference sequence). Deletions cut 8 bases from V and 2 bases from J, with 16 bases between. CDR3 length: 15 residues. CDR3: CASRKTAINTGELFF. In DNA form, the CDR3 reads TGTGCCAGTCGAAAGACCGCGATCAACACCGGGGAGCTGTTTTTT.

A word on this clonotype: One end of the junction varies from germline; a read error may be responsible. This chain uses TRBV7-8 with TRBJ1-1, with TRBD1 matching 9 bases. The CDR3 has 17 residues. The germline V gene has CDR1 SGHVS and CDR2 FQNEAQ. The CDR3 reads CASSLARDRVEGTEAFF. CDR3 nucleotide sequence: TGTGCCAGCAGCCTAGCCCGGGACAGGGTGGAGGGCACTGAAGCTTTCTTT.

This clonotype was seen a few times. The chain carries TRBV11-1 and TRBJ2-7; 10 bases map to TRBD2. This CDR3 spans 14 amino acids. Germline loops: CDR1 SGHAT, CDR2 FQDESV (reference sequence). With 3 bases clipped from V and 7 bases from J, the junction kept 6 bases outside the gene matches. The DNA for the CDR3 is TGTGCCAGCAGCTTGAGCGGGAGGGCCGGAGAGCAGTACTTC. The encoded protein is CASSLSGRAGEQYF.

The V and J genes are TRBV4-1 and TRBJ2-3, with 8 bases matching TRBD2. The V segment lost 0 bases and the J segment 6 bases; nucleotides outside the gene matches: 8. The CDR3 is made up of 16 amino acids. Germline lookup yields CDR1 MGHRA and CDR2 YSYEKL. CDR3 in DNA: TGCGCCAGCAGCCAAGATCCACCGGGAGGGCTGGATACGCAGTATTTT. This encodes CASSQDPPGGLDTQYF.